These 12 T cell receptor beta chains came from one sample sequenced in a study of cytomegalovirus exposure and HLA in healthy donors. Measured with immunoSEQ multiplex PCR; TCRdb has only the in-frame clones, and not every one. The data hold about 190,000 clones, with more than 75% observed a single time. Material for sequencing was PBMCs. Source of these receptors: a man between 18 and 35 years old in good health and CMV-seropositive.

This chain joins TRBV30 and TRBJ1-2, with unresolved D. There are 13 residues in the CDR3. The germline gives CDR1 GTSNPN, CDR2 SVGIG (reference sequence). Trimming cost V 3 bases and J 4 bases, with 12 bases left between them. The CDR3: CAWREVQLYGYTF. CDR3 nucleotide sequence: TGTGCCTGGAGAGAGGTGCAGCTCTATGGCTACACCTTC.

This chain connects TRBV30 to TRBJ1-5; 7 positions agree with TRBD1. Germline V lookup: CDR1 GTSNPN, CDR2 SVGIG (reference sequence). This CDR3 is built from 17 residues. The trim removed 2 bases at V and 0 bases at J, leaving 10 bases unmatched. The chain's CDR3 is CAWSPADRVYSNQPQHF. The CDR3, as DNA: TGTGCCTGGAGTCCCGCCGACAGGGTCTATAGCAATCAGCCCCAGCATTTT. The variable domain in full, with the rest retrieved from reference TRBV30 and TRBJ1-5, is SQTIHQWPATLVQPVGSPLSLECTVEGTSNPNLYWYRQAAGRGLQLLFYSVGIGQISSEVPQNLSASRPQDRQFILSSKKLLLSDSGFYLCAWSPADRVYSNQPQHFGDGTRLSIL.

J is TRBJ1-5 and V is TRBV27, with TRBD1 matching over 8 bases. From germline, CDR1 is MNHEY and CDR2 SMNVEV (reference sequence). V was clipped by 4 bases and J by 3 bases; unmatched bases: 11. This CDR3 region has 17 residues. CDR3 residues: CASSSMTGTGDNQPQHF. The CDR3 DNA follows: TGTGCCAGCAGTTCCATGACCGGGACAGGAGACAATCAGCCCCAGCATTTT.

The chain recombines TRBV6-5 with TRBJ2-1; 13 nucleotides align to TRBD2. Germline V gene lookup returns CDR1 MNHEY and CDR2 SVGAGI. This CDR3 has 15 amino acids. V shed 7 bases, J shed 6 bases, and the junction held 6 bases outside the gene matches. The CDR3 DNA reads TGTGCCAGCAACAGACTAGCGGGAGGAGCCAATGAGCAGTTCTTC. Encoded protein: CASNRLAGGANEQFF.

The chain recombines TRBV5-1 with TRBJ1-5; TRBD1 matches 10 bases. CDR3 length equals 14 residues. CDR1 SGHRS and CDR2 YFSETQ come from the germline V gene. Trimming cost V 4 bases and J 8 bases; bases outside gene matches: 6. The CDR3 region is CASSPGQGREPQHF. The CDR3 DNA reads TGCGCCAGCAGCCCGGGACAGGGGAGGGAGCCCCAGCATTTT.

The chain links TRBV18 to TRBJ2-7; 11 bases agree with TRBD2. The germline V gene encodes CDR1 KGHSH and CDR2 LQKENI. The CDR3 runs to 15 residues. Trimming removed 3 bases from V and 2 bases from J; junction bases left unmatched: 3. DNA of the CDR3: TGTGCCAGCTCACCTCGACTAGCGGGGACCTACGAGCAGTACTTC. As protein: CASSPRLAGTYEQYF.

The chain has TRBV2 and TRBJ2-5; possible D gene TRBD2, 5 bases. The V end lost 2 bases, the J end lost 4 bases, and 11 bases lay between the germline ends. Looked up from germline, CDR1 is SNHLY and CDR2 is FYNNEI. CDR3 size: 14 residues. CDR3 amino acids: CASSETGMGETQYF. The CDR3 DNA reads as TGTGCCAGCAGTGAAACGGGGATGGGAGAGACCCAGTACTTC.

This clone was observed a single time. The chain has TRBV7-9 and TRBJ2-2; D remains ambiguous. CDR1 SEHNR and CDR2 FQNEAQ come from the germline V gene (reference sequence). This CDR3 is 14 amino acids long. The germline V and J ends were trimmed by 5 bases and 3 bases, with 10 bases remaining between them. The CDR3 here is CASSPPRHTGELFF. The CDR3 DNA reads TGTGCCAGCAGCCCCCCTAGGCACACCGGGGAGCTGTTTTTT.

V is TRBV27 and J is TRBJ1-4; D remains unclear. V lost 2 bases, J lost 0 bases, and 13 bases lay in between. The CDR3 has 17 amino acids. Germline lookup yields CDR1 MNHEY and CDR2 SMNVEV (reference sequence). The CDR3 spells CASSLRAGTATNEKLFF. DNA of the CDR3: TGTGCCAGCAGTTTACGGGCGGGAACTGCAACTAATGAAAAACTGTTTTTT.

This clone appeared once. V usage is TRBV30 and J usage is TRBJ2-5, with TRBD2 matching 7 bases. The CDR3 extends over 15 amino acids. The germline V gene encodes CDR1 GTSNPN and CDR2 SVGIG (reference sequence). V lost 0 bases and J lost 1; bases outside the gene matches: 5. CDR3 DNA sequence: TGTGCCTGGAGTGTACGCCGGGAGGCCCAAGAGACCCAGTACTTC. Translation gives CAWSVRREAQETQYF.

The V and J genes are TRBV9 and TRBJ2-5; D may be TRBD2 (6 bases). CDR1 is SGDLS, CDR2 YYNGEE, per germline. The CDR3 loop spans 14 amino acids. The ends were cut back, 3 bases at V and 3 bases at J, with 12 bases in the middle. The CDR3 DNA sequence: TGTGCCAGCAGCGCTCATACGGGGGAAGAGACCCAGTACTTC. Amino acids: CASSAHTGEETQYF.

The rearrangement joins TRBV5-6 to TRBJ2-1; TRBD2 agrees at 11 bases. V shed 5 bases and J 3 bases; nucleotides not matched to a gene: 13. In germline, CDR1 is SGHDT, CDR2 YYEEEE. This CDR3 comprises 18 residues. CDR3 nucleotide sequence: TGTGCCAGCAGTTTCGCCGGGACTAGCGGTTCCATCTACAATGAGCAGTTCTTC. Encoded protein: CASSFAGTSGSIYNEQFF.